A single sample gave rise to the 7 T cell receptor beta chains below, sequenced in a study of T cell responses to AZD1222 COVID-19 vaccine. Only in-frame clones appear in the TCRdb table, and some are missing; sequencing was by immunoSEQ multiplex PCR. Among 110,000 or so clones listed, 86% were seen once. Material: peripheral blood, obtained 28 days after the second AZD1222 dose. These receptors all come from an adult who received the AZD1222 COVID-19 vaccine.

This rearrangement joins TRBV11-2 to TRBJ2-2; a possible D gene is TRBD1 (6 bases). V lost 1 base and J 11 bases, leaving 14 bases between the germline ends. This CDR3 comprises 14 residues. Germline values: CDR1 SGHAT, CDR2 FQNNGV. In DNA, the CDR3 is TGTGCCAGCAGCTTAGCGACAGGCCCTGAAGAGCTGTTTTTT. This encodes CASSLATGPEELFF.

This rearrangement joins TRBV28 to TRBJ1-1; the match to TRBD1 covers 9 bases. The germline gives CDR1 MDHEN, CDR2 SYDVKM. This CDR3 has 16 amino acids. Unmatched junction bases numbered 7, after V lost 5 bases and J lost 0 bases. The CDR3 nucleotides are TGTGCCAGCAGTCTCTTCGGACAGGGGATGAACACTGAAGCTTTCTTT. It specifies CASSLFGQGMNTEAFF.

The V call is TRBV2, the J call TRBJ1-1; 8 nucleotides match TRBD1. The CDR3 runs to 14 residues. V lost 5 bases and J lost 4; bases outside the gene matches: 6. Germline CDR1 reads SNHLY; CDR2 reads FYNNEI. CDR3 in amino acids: CASSYQGAPTEAFF. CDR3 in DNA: TGTGCCAGCAGTTACCAGGGGGCGCCCACTGAAGCTTTCTTT.

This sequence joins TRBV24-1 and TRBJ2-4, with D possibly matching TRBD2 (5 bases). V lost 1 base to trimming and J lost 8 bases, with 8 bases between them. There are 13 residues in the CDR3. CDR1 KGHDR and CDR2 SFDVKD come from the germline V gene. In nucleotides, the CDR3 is TGTGCCACCAGTGATTTTTCGGGGTACATTCAGTACTTC. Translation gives CATSDFSGYIQYF.

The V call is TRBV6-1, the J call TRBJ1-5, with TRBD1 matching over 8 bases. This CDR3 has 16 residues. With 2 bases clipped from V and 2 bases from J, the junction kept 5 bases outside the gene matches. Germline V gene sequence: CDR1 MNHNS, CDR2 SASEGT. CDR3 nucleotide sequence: TGTGCCAGCAGTGAATTGGCAGGGGGCGGCAATCAGCCCCAGCATTTT. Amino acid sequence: CASSELAGGGNQPQHF.

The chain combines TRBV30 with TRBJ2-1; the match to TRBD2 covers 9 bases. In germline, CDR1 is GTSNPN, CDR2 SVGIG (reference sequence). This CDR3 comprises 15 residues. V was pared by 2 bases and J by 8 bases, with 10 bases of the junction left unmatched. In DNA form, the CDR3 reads TGTGCCTGGAGTCTGGCGGGAGGGAGTGACGATGAGCAGTTCTTC. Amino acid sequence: CAWSLAGGSDDEQFF.

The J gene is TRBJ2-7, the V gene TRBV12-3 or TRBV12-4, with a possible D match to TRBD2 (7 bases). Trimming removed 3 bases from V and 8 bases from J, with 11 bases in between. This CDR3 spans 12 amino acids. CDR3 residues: CASSFRRGQQYF. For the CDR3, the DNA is TGTGCCAGCAGTTTCAGGCGGGGGCAGCAGTACTTC.